This T cell receptor (beta chain) stems from a study of graft-versus-host responses after intestinal transplantation. Across the study: Recipients got multivisceral, liver-intestinal, or isolated intestinal transplants. Uniformly, recipients were administered anti-thymocyte globulin induction with subsequent tacrolimus and steroids for approximately three years.

This clone appeared once. Its antigen is still unknown. TCRdb keeps only in-frame clones here, not all; method: immunoSEQ multiplex PCR. Of about 120,000 clones listed, around nine tenths were seen once; the top ten hold 0.2% to 0.25%. CDR3 length: 15 amino acids. The germline V gene has CDR1 SGHRS and CDR2 YFSETQ. The ends lost 2 bases at V and 2 bases at J; junction bases unmatched: 3. Regarding the study as a whole: GvH clone levels peaked in circulation, and this peak was associated with early post-transplant HvG declines. Among recipient marrow samples, GvH clones were found; some appeared first in ileum or blood.

The rearrangement links TRBV5-1 to TRBJ1-5; 8 positions agree with TRBD1. The sequenced sample was unstimulated CD4+ T cells sorted from spleen or lymph node cells, obtained before transplant. This receptor was identified in a human donor who was the organ donor for an intestinal transplant. Written as DNA, the CDR3 is TGCGCCAGCAGCTTAGCGACAGGGGGCAATCAGCCCCAGCATTTT. Protein: CASSLATGGNQPQHF.